This T cell receptor (beta chain) comes out of a study of blood T cell repertoires in COVID-19. Turning to the study itself: Samples representing acute and convalescent COVID-19 were sourced from the United States, Italy and Spain. PBMCs, B-cell-depleted T cells, or T cells provided the cDNA or gDNA that made up the material.

This CDR3 has 15 amino acids. V lost 5 bases, J lost 2 bases, and 6 bases stayed unmatched. Per germline, CDR1 SGHDN and CDR2 FVKESK. Repertoires were generated with immunoSEQ multiplex PCR, while TCRdb's copy carries only in-frame clones and drops some. The sample lists roughly 100,000 clones, 70% to 90% occurring once. This rearrangement joins TRBV14 to TRBJ2-7; TRBD1 agrees at 10 bases. The origin of this receptor is a human donor in a cohort sampled during active COVID-19. Source material: peripheral blood. Here the CDR3 DNA reads TGTGCCAGCAGCGAGGAGGGACAGGGGCCCTACGAGCAGTACTTC. Amino acid sequence: CASSEEGQGPYEQYF. Complete variable domain (other parts from reference TRBV14 and TRBJ2-7): EAGVTQFPSHSVIEKGQTVTLRCDPISGHDNLYWYRRVMGKEIKFLLHFVKESKQDESGMPNNRFLAERTGGTYSTLKVQPAELEDSGVYFCASSEEGQGPYEQYFGPGTRLTVT.